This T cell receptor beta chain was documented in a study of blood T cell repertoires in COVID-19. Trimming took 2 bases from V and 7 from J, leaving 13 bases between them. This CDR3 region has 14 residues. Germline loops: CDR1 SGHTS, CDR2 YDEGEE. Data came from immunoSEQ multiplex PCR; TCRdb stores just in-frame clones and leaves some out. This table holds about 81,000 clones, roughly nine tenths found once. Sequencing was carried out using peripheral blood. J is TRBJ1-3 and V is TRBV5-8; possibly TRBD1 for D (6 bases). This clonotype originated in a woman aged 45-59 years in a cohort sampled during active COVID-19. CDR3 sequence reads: CASSFGQPGNTIYF. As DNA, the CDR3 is TGTGCCAGCAGCTTTGGACAGCCCGGGAACACCATATATTTT.